Listed below are T cell receptor beta chains from one sample, sequenced in a study of PD-L1 blockade in urothelial cancer. Here immunoSEQ multiplex PCR was the method, and the copy in TCRdb shows in-frame clones only, minus some. Altogether tens of thousands of clones are present, around 85% being singletons, with the ten largest covering approximately 6.7%. Sequenced material: PBMCs, taken around atezolizumab (anti-PD-L1) treatment. The receptors shown here come from a middle-aged man with urothelial cancer. Each CDR3 is given with its conserved first and last residue. The order of the fields is D gene, V gene, J gene, CDR3 protein. D genes are given only for firm matches.

NA,TRBV29-1,TRBJ2-1,CSVERGWGEQFF
NA,TRBV19,TRBJ1-5,CASSKWQGTDQPQHF
TRBD2,TRBV10-3,TRBJ2-7,CAISDSGTTGDEQYF
NA,TRBV30,TRBJ2-5,CAWSKTTRETQYF
TRBD1,TRBV5-1,TRBJ2-7,CASSLGQGVTYEQYF
NA,TRBV7-8,TRBJ1-3,CASSLLETSGNTIYF
TRBD1,TRBV28,TRBJ2-2,CASRKQGAGTGELFF
NA,TRBV2,TRBJ2-5,CASSYLGGRETQYF
TRBD2,TRBV6-6,TRBJ2-1,CASTLGGNSGRNEQFF
TRBD1,TRBV19,TRBJ1-1,CASSSQGAKGTEAFF
NA,TRBV19,TRBJ2-7,CASSIDTPKTYEQYF
NA,TRBV28,TRBJ1-2,CASSLGAGNYGYTF
TRBD2,TRBV7-9,TRBJ2-7,CASSLAGTSGRKMEQYF
NA,TRBV4-1,TRBJ1-4,CASRVQALRVDEKLFF
TRBD2,TRBV11-2,TRBJ2-4,CASRGLAKAKNIQYF
NA,TRBV6-1,TRBJ2-5,CASSEGTQETQYF
NA,TRBV28,TRBJ1-2,CATLGSHLYGYTF
NA,TRBV4-3,TRBJ1-1,CASSQDRTVNTEAFF
TRBD2,TRBV6-5,TRBJ2-1,CASRGLAEYNEQFF
NA,TRBV9,TRBJ2-2,CASSVQGWNTGELFF
TRBD2,TRBV9,TRBJ2-1,CASSVGLAGESYNEQFF
NA,TRBV19,TRBJ1-5,CASSIAGVGSQPQHF
NA,TRBV2,TRBJ1-2,CASSEAGGADYGYTF
TRBD2,TRBV28,TRBJ2-7,CASREGAGGPYEQYF